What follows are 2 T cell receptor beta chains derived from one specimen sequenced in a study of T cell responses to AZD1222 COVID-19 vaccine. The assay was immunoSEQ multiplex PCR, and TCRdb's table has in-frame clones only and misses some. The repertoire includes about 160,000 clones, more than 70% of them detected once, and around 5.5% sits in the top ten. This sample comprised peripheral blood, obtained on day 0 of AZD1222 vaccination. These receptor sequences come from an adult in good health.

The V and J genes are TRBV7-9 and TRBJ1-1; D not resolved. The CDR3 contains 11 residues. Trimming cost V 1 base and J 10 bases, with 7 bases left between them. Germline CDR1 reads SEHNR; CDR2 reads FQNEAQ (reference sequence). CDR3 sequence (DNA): TGTGCCAGCAGCTTAGGACGGGGAGCTTTCTTT. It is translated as CASSLGRGAFF.

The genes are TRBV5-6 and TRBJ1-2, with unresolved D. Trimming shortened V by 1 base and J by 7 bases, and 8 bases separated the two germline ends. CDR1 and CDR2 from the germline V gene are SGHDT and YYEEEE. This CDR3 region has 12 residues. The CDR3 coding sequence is TGTGCCAGCAGCTTGTTGATCGGTGGCTACACCTTC. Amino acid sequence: CASSLLIGGYTF. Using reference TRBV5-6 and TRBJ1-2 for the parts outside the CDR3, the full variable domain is DAGVTQSPTHLIKTRGQQVTLRCSPKSGHDTVSWYQQALGQGPQFIFQYYEEEERQRGNFPDRFSGHQFPNYSSELNVNALLLGDSALYLCASSLLIGGYTFGSGTRLTVV.